A single sample gave rise to the 24 T cell receptor beta chains below, sequenced in a study of Ad26.COV2.S vaccination and SARS-CoV-2 variants. Documented treatment: about 20 received Ad26.COV2.S at low or high dose, single or two shots; several received placebo; per-sample allocation not given. Following the first vaccine or placebo injection, samples were taken on day 63. Generated by immunoSEQ multiplex PCR, the TCRdb table keeps only in-frame clones and is missing some. The sample holds around 400,000 clones, about 80% seen once. Here the sequenced sample was peripheral blood, taken in a trial of Ad26.COV2.S vaccine versus placebo. Receptor source: a person between 18 and 65 years old who received the Ad26.COV2.S COVID-19 vaccine or a placebo.

The chain employs TRBV3-1 (or the pseudogene TRBV3-2) and TRBJ2-1; D tentatively reads TRBD1 or TRBD2 (5 bases each). The V and J ends lost 4 bases and 14 bases respectively, with 15 bases between them. CDR1 is LGHDT and CDR2 is YNNKEL in the germline V gene (reference sequence). The CDR3 totals 12 residues. DNA of the CDR3: TGTGCCAGCAGCCTCCGGGGCGGACCAGAGTTCTTC. Its protein product is CASSLRGGPEFF.

The V gene is TRBV9, the J gene TRBJ2-5, with D possibly being TRBD2 (6 bases). The V end lost 3 bases, the J end lost 1 base, and 13 bases lay between the germline ends. This CDR3 is built from 15 residues. Germline V CDR1 and CDR2: SGDLS, YYNGEE. The CDR3 protein is CASSGSGLSQETQYF. For the CDR3, the DNA is TGTGCCAGCAGCGGAAGCGGGCTATCCCAAGAGACCCAGTACTTC.

This chain connects TRBV6-6 to TRBJ2-5, with D possibly being TRBD2 (5 bases). The ends were cut back, 2 bases at V and 1 base at J, with 11 bases in the middle. Germline V CDR1 and CDR2: MNHNY, SVGAGI (reference sequence). The CDR3 extends over 15 amino acids. The CDR3 is CASSYRRTSQETQYF. DNA of the CDR3: TGTGCCAGCAGTTACCGCCGCACTAGCCAAGAGACCCAGTACTTC.

The chain uses TRBV5-1 and TRBJ1-2, with 7 bases identical to TRBD1. Trimming at V came to 5 bases and at J to 6 bases, leaving 10 bases not matched to a gene. This CDR3 contains 14 residues. Germline V gives CDR1 SGHRS, CDR2 YFSETQ. The chain's CDR3 is CASRLRDSLDGYTF. DNA for the CDR3: TGCGCCAGCAGACTCCGGGACAGCCTCGATGGCTACACCTTC.

The chain is built from TRBV27 and TRBJ2-7, with no clear D. Trimming cost V 5 bases and J 2 bases, with 13 bases left between them. The germline gives CDR1 MNHEY, CDR2 SMNVEV (reference sequence). The length of the CDR3 is 14 residues. The CDR3 coding sequence is TGTGCCAGCAGTCACGATCGGGTGGCCTACGAGCAGTACTTC. Translated, it gives CASSHDRVAYEQYF.

This rearrangement joins TRBV12-2 to TRBJ1-6. TRBV12-2 is described as a pseudogene. This CDR3 has 15 residues. The CDR3 bases are TGTGCAAGTCGCTTTAGCGGCTCCTATAATTCACCCCTCCACTTT. Protein product: CASRFSGSYNSPLHF.

The V and J genes are TRBV7-2 and TRBJ2-1, with TRBD2 matching 11 bases. CDR3 length: 18 amino acids. Per germline, CDR1 SGHTA and CDR2 FQGNSA. Trimming removed 5 bases from V and 2 bases from J; junction bases left unmatched: 11. DNA for the CDR3: TGTGCCAGCAGCCTAATGCGGACTAGCGGGCCTACCTACAATGAGCAGTTCTTC. This sequence encodes CASSLMRTSGPTYNEQFF.

The rearrangement joins TRBV9 to TRBJ1-2; D possibly corresponds to TRBD1 (6 bases). V was pared by 4 bases and J by 12 bases, with 19 bases between. The CDR3 runs 13 residues. CDR1 SGDLS and CDR2 YYNGEE come from the germline V gene. Written as DNA, the CDR3 is TGTGCCAGCAGCCCGAGGGGGGGGTTAGAAAACACCTTC. It yields the protein CASSPRGGLENTF.

The gene calls are TRBV5-1 and TRBJ2-3; D possibly corresponds to TRBD2 (5 bases). CDR3 length equals 14 residues. V shed 4 bases and J shed 8 bases, with 17 bases lying between them. From germline, CDR1 is SGHRS and CDR2 YFSETQ. CDR3 protein: CASSPGNTIGTQYF. In DNA, the CDR3 is TGCGCCAGCAGCCCGGGGAATACTATAGGTACGCAGTATTTT.

This chain's CDR3 is CASSLDTPKNTEAFF. The CDR3 DNA reads TGTGCCAGCAGCTTAGACACACCGAAGAACACTGAAGCTTTCTTT. The rearrangement links TRBV7-9 to TRBJ1-1; D is unclear. Germline CDR1 SEHNR, CDR2 FQNEAQ (reference sequence). The germline V and J ends were trimmed by 1 base and 1 base, with 10 bases remaining between them. The CDR3 totals 15 residues.

V gene TRBV5-1 combines with J gene TRBJ2-7; D is possibly TRBD1 (6 bases). This CDR3 comprises 14 residues. The V end was cut by 2 bases, the J end by 3 bases, with 12 bases between. Germline-derived CDR1 and CDR2 are SGHRS and YFSETQ. CDR3 in amino acids: CASSFATGFYEQYF. In DNA form, the CDR3 reads TGCGCCAGCAGCTTTGCCACAGGGTTCTACGAGCAGTACTTC.

This chain links TRBV7-6 with TRBJ2-7, with TRBD2 as a possible D gene (6 bases). V dropped 1 base and J dropped 5 bases, with 9 bases sitting between them. The CDR3 spans 13 residues. CDR1 and CDR2 from the germline V gene are SGHVS and FNYEAQ. The CDR3 region is CASSLEGGHEQYF. CDR3 sequence (DNA): TGTGCCAGCAGCTTAGAAGGAGGGCACGAGCAGTACTTC.

The V gene is TRBV29-1, the J gene TRBJ1-2; D unresolved. CDR3 length: 14 amino acids. Trimming took 5 bases from V and 7 from J, leaving 20 bases between them. The germline V gene has CDR1 SQVTM and CDR2 ANQGSEA. Here the CDR3 reads CSVSSRQEEGGYTF. The CDR3 DNA sequence: TGCAGCGTTTCTTCTCGGCAGGAAGAGGGTGGCTACACCTTC. Using reference TRBV29-1 and TRBJ1-2 for the parts outside the CDR3, the full variable domain is SAVISQKPSRDICQRGTSLTIQCQVDSQVTMMFWYRQQPGQSLTLIATANQGSEATYESGFVIDKFPISRPNLTFSTLTVSNMSPEDSSIYLCSVSSRQEEGGYTFGSGTRLTVV.

This chain uses TRBV4-1 with TRBJ2-4; no firm D call. V was cut by 1 base and J by 6 bases, with 7 bases left in between. The CDR3 length is 13 residues. Germline loops: CDR1 MGHRA, CDR2 YSYEKL. CDR3 DNA sequence: TGCGCCAGCAGCCAAGTCAATGGAAACATTCAGTACTTC. Its protein product is CASSQVNGNIQYF.

This chain links TRBV4-1 with TRBJ2-1; TRBD2 matches 16 bases. Germline trimming cut 4 bases from V and 5 bases from J; bases unmatched to any gene: 8. Germline V gene sequence: CDR1 MGHRA, CDR2 YSYEKL. This CDR3 is 18 amino acids long. The CDR3 is CASSRGLAGGFGNNEQFF. The CDR3 nucleotides read TGCGCCAGCAGCCGGGGACTAGCGGGAGGGTTCGGGAACAATGAGCAGTTCTTC.

The chain carries TRBV15 and TRBJ1-1; 7 bases match TRBD1. The CDR3 spans 13 residues. CDR1 is LNHNV, CDR2 YYDKDF, per germline (reference sequence). V lost 0 bases to trimming and J lost 11 bases; unmatched junction nucleotides: 6. CDR3 protein: CATSRETSGQAFF. The CDR3 DNA follows: TGTGCCACCAGCAGAGAGACTTCGGGACAGGCTTTCTTT.

This clone has at least ten counts. This rearrangement joins TRBV19 to TRBJ2-3, with D possibly being TRBD2 (5 bases). The CDR3 is 16 amino acids. Between the trimmed V and J ends, which lost 4 bases and 2 bases, there was a span of 16 bases. CDR1 and CDR2 from the germline V gene are LNHDA and SQIVND (reference sequence). Here the CDR3 reads CASSSYSSRLTDTQYF. The CDR3 DNA follows: TGTGCCAGTAGTAGTTACTCTAGCAGGCTCACAGATACGCAGTATTTT.

The chain joins TRBV6-1 to TRBJ1-2; D uncertain. The CDR3 runs 13 residues. Looked up from germline, CDR1 is MNHNS and CDR2 is SASEGT. The V and J ends lost 0 bases and 4 bases respectively, with 6 bases between them. CDR3 bases: TGTGCCAGCAGTGAAGCGACACGCTATGGCTACACCTTC. Its translation is CASSEATRYGYTF.

V gene TRBV4-3 combines with J gene TRBJ1-4; the match to TRBD1 covers 9 bases. CDR1 is LGHNA, CDR2 YSLEER, per germline. Trimming removed 3 bases from V and 8 bases from J; junction bases left unmatched: 4. The CDR3 is 14 residues long. The CDR3 spells CASSQRDRDEKLFF. The CDR3, as DNA: TGCGCCAGCAGCCAGAGGGACAGGGACGAAAAACTGTTTTTT.

V usage is TRBV5-1 and J usage is TRBJ1-5; D is undetermined. The V and J ends lost 0 bases and 4 bases respectively, with 5 bases between them. This CDR3 is 13 amino acids long. In germline, CDR1 is SGHRS, CDR2 YFSETQ. CDR3 coding DNA: TGCGCCAGCAGCTTGGGGTGGAATCAGCCCCAGCATTTT. Translating it yields CASSLGWNQPQHF.

V gene TRBV11-2 combines with J gene TRBJ1-1, with a possible D match to TRBD1 (5 bases). Trimming pared 5 bases from V and 13 bases from J, leaving 17 bases between. Germline V CDR1 and CDR2: SGHAT, FQNNGV. The CDR3 runs 12 residues. The DNA of the CDR3 is TGTGCCAGCAGCCGCCCAATTCCAACAGGTTTCTTT. Amino acids: CASSRPIPTGFF.

In its sample, this clone was seen a few times. Other nucleotide sequences from this sample produce the same CDR3. The chain has TRBV6-5 and TRBJ1-2; TRBD1 matches 7 bases. Per the germline V gene, CDR1 is MNHEY and CDR2 is SVGAGI. The CDR3 runs 13 residues. V gave up 2 bases and J gave up 5 bases; unmatched junction bases: 2. This chain's CDR3 is CASSYGTDYGYTF. The CDR3 DNA sequence: TGTGCCAGCAGTTACGGGACAGATTATGGCTACACCTTC.

This clone is a singleton in its sample. The rearrangement links TRBV11-2 to TRBJ2-1; 9 bases match TRBD2. The CDR3 sequence is 16 residues long. The J segment lost 5 bases and the V segment lost 6 bases, leaving 11 bases of the junction unmatched. CDR1 and CDR2 from the germline V gene are SGHAT and FQNNGV. CDR3 bases: TGTGCCAGCAGGAAGGGGGCGGGGGGGCCCCACAATGAGCAGTTCTTC. This encodes CASRKGAGGPHNEQFF. The entire variable domain, with the rest obtained from reference TRBV11-2 and TRBJ2-1, is as follows: EAGVAQSPRYKIIEKRQSVAFWCNPISGHATLYWYQQILGQGPKLLIQFQNNGVVDDSQLPKDRFSAERLKGVDSTLKIQPAKLEDSAVYLCASRKGAGGPHNEQFFGPGTRLTVL.

This clone was recorded at least ten times. In DNA, the CDR3 is TGTGCCAGCAGTGAGGGACTAGCCACAGATACGCAGTATTTT. Its translation is CASSEGLATDTQYF. This chain uses TRBV6-1 with TRBJ2-3; 9 bases map to TRBD2. The V gene's germline CDR1 is MNHNS and CDR2 SASEGT. Germline trimming cut 3 bases from V and 2 bases from J; bases unmatched to any gene: 0. This CDR3 comprises 14 residues.